The 17 T cell receptor beta chains in this list originate from one sample, sequenced in a study of T cells in Graves' hyperthyroidism and ophthalmopathy. Template material for amplifying TCR beta CDR3 regions consisted of RNA transcripts. HTBI primers drove first-round RT-PCR of the TCR CDR3. TCRdb passed the multiplex PCR reads through MiXCR, listing each CDR3 protein once. There are roughly 750,000 distinct CDR3 sequences in the sample; about 16% occur only once, and over 7.5% lies in the top ten. The specimen sequenced was blood. The receptors stem from a man aged 18 to 35 with Graves' hyperthyroidism.

This clonotype has more than one count but fewer than ten. The V and J genes are TRBV3-1 and TRBJ2-7; 9 nucleotides align to TRBD2. From germline, CDR1 is LGHDT and CDR2 YNNKEL (reference sequence). The CDR3 consists of 16 residues. Germline trimming cut 4 bases from V and 2 bases from J; bases unmatched to any gene: 9. The CDR3 DNA sequence: TGTGCCAGCAGCCCGGCCGCGGGGACTAGCCCCTACGAGCAGTACTTC. Translated: CASSPAAGTSPYEQYF.

This chain connects TRBV13 to TRBJ1-6; D might be TRBD1 (5 bases). Germline V gene sequence: CDR1 PRHDT, CDR2 FYEKMQ (reference sequence). V was shortened by 2 bases and J by 12 bases, with 17 bases between the two germline ends. This CDR3 spans 15 amino acids. CDR3 region: CASSLQMAVQGPLHF. Written as DNA, the CDR3 is TGTGCCAGCAGCTTACAGATGGCAGTCCAGGGACCCCTCCACTTT.

This clonotype was detected many times. The chain is built from TRBV5-4 and TRBJ2-7, with D uncertain. Per germline, CDR1 SGHNT and CDR2 YYREEE (reference sequence). V gave up 4 bases and J gave up 2 bases, with 19 bases separating them. This CDR3 has 16 residues. In DNA form, the CDR3 reads TGTGCCAGCAGCCCCTCCCCCGCGGAGCCGGCCTACGAGCAGTACTTC. Its translation: CASSPSPAEPAYEQYF.

In its sample, this clonotype was seen a few times. The V and J genes are TRBV3-1 and TRBJ2-7; tentatively, D is TRBD2 (6 bases). Germline V gives CDR1 LGHDT, CDR2 YNNKEL (reference sequence). V lost 2 bases and J lost 6, with 14 bases in between. The CDR3 runs to 14 residues. CDR3 sequence (DNA): TGTGCCAGCAGCCAACGGGGGTCGGTTGCCGAGCAGTACTTC. It is translated as CASSQRGSVAEQYF.

This chain joins TRBV4-1 and TRBJ2-7; 8 bases line up with TRBD2. Trimming cost V 1 base and J 4 bases; bases outside gene matches: 3. This CDR3 comprises 14 residues. The V gene's germline CDR1 is MGHRA and CDR2 YSYEKL. In DNA, the CDR3 is TGCGCCAGCAGCCAAGTAGCGGGAATTTACGAGCAGTACTTC. Translating gives CASSQVAGIYEQYF.

This clonotype was counted many times. The V call is TRBV7-9, the J call TRBJ2-1; 10 bases fit TRBD2. Germline loops: CDR1 SEHNR, CDR2 FQNEAQ (reference sequence). J gave up 7 bases and V 0 bases, and 6 bases lay outside the gene matches. The CDR3 is 16 amino acids. The CDR3 DNA reads as TGTGCCAGCAGCTTAGCGCCGCTAGCGGGAGTTAATGAGCAGTTCTTC. Protein product: CASSLAPLAGVNEQFF.

The J gene is TRBJ2-7, the V gene TRBV15; D could derive from TRBD1 or TRBD2 (5 bases each). Germline values: CDR1 LNHNV, CDR2 YYDKDF (reference sequence). V lost 5 bases and J 4 bases, leaving 18 bases between the germline ends. The CDR3 loop spans 15 amino acids. CDR3 nucleotides: TGTGCCACCAGCTCAGAGCCTGGGACGGGATACGAGCAGTACTTC. Its translation is CATSSEPGTGYEQYF.

In its sample, this clonotype was seen many times. The rearrangement uses TRBV30 and TRBJ2-5; 10 nucleotides align to TRBD2. The J segment lost 4 bases and the V segment lost 0 bases, leaving 5 bases of the junction unmatched. Germline-derived CDR1 and CDR2 are GTSNPN and SVGIG (reference sequence). The CDR3 runs 15 residues. CDR3 region: CAWSVPGLALETQYF. As DNA, the CDR3 is TGTGCCTGGAGTGTACCGGGACTAGCGTTAGAGACCCAGTACTTC.

In the case of this clonotype: Since a much larger clone is just one base distant, this may be a read error. The chain has TRBV30 and TRBJ1-1, with D perhaps TRBD1 (6 bases). V lost 3 bases, J lost 4 bases, and 15 bases lay in between. The CDR3 has 14 residues. In germline, CDR1 is GTSNPN, CDR2 SVGIG (reference sequence). The CDR3 protein is CAWRARQELTEAFF. The CDR3 bases are TGTGCCTGGAGGGCCCGACAGGAGCTCACTGAAGCTTTCTTT.

V usage is TRBV6-2 or TRBV6-3 and J usage is TRBJ2-3; the D gene is possibly TRBD1 (6 bases). The ends were cut back, 5 bases at V and 4 bases at J, with 10 bases in the middle. This CDR3 spans 13 amino acids. Germline loops: CDR1 MNHEY, CDR2 SVGEGT. The CDR3 bases are TGTGCCAGCAGTGCCAGGGGTTCAGATACGCAGTATTTT. Encoded protein: CASSARGSDTQYF.

On this clonotype: A read error is possible here, since a much larger clone lies one base away. The chain couples TRBV6-1 to TRBJ2-5, with 8 bases aligning to TRBD2. Per germline, CDR1 MNHNS and CDR2 SASEGT. The CDR3 spans 16 residues. The CDR3 sequence: CASTSPGLGRQETQHF. CDR3 DNA: TGTGCCAGCACCTCCCCGGGACTAGGGCGACAAGAGACCCAGCACTTC.

The genes are TRBV14 and TRBJ2-1; tentative D call: TRBD1 (6 bases). Trimming removed 5 bases at V and 4 bases at J, with 9 bases between. The CDR3 has 13 residues. Germline CDR1 SGHDN, CDR2 FVKESK. The CDR3 coding sequence is TGTGCCAGCAGCTGGGACATGTACAATGAGCAGTTCTTC. Residues: CASSWDMYNEQFF.

The genes are TRBV11-2 and TRBJ2-1, with a weak D call TRBD1 (5 bases). The germline V and J ends were trimmed by 1 base and 5 bases, with 9 bases remaining between them. Per germline, CDR1 SGHAT and CDR2 FQNNGV. The CDR3 spans 14 residues. CDR3 amino acids: CASSLVSRDNEQFF. CDR3 coding DNA: TGTGCCAGCAGCTTAGTATCCAGGGACAATGAGCAGTTCTTC.

Ten or more counts support this clonotype. V and J are TRBV11-1 and TRBJ2-7; 7 bases match TRBD1. V dropped 3 bases and J dropped 7; count of bases not matched to a gene: 6. Germline loops: CDR1 SGHAT, CDR2 FQDESV (reference sequence). The CDR3 is made up of 13 amino acids. DNA of the CDR3: TGTGCCAGCAGCTTTGGTGGGACAGAGGAGCAGTACTTC. Its protein product is CASSFGGTEEQYF.

This clonotype came up many times. The chain is built from TRBV11-2 and TRBJ2-1; D is perhaps TRBD1 or TRBD2 (5 bases each). CDR3 length equals 15 residues. Trimming left V 5 bases short and J 4 bases short, with 15 bases between. From germline, CDR1 is SGHAT and CDR2 FQNNGV. DNA of the CDR3: TGTGCCAGCAGCCCCCTTGGGGGACGGTACAATGAGCAGTTCTTC. Its translation: CASSPLGGRYNEQFF.

This clonotype has only a few counts. The rearrangement links TRBV19 to TRBJ2-5, with D tentatively TRBD1 (5 bases). The germline gives CDR1 LNHDA, CDR2 SQIVND (reference sequence). CDR3 length: 13 amino acids. Trimming shortened V by 3 bases and J by 0 bases, and 5 bases separated the two germline ends. The CDR3 DNA is TGTGCCAGTAGTATGACAGACCAAGAGACCCAGTACTTC. This translates into CASSMTDQETQYF.

CDR3 DNA: TGTGCCAGCAGTGACTCGACAGGGGGCGCCTACAATGAGCAGTTCTTC. Translated, it gives CASSDSTGGAYNEQFF. The rearrangement joins TRBV2 to TRBJ2-1; 10 positions match TRBD1. CDR3 length: 16 residues. V lost 3 bases and J lost 2; bases outside the gene matches: 4. The V gene's germline CDR1 is SNHLY and CDR2 FYNNEI.